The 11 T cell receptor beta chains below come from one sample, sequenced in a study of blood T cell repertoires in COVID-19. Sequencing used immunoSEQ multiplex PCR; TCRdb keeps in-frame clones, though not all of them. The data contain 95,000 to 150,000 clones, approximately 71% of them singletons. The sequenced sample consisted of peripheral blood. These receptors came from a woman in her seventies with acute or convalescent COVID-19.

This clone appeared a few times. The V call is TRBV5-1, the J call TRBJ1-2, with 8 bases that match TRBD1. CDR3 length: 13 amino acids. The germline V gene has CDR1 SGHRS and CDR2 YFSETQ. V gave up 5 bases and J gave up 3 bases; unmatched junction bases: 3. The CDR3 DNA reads TGCGCCAGCAGATCACAGGGGGACTATGGCTACACCTTC. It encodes CASRSQGDYGYTF.

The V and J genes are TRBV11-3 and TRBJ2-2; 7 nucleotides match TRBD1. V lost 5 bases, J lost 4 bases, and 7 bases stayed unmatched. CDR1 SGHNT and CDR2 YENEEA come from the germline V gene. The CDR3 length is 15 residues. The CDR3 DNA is TGTGCCAGCAGCCAAACCACAGGGGCCACCGGGGAGCTGTTTTTT. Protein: CASSQTTGATGELFF.

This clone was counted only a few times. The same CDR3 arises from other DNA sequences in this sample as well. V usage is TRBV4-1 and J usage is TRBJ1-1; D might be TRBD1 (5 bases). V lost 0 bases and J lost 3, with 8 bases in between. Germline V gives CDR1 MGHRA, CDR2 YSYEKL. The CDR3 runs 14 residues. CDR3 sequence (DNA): TGCGCCAGCAGCCAAGAGCAGGGCTACACTGAAGCTTTCTTT. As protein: CASSQEQGYTEAFF.

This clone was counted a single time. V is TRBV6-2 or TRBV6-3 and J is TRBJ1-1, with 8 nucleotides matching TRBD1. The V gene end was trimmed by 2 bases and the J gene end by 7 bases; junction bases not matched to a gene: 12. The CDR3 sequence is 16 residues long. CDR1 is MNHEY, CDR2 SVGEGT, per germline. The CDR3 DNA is TGTGCCAGCAGTTACCCCCTGGACAGGGATGATGGTGAAGCTTTCTTT. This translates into CASSYPLDRDDGEAFF.

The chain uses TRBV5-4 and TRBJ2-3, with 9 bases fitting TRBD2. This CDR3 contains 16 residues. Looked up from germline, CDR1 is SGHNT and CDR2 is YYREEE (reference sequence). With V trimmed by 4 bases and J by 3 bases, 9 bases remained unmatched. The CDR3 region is CASSLRAGGGTDTQYF. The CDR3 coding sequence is TGTGCCAGCAGCCTTAGAGCGGGGGGAGGGACAGATACGCAGTATTTT.

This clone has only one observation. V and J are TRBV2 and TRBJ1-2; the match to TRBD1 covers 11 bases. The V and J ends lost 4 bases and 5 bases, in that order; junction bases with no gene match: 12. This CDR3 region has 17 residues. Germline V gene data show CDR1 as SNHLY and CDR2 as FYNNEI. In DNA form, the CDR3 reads TGTGCCAGCAGTGGATACCGAGGGACAGGGGGTGGGTATGGCTACACCTTC. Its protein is CASSGYRGTGGGYGYTF.

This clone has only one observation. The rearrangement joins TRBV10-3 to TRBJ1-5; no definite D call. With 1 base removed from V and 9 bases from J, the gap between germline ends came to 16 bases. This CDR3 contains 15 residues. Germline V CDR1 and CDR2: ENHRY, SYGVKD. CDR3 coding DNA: TGTGCCATCAGTGAGTTTGGTCAGCGAAGTGGGCCCCAGCATTTT. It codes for CAISEFGQRSGPQHF.

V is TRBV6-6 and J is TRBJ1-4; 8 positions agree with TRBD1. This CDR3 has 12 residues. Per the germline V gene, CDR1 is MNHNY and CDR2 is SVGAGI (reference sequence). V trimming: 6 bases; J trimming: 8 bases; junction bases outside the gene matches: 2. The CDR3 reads CASSRTGEKLFF. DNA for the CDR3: TGTGCCAGCAGCCGGACAGGGGAAAAACTGTTTTTT.

Written as DNA, the CDR3 is TGTGCCAGCAGGCCTTTGGGGGATAGCGGGAGGGAGCAGTACTTC. It codes for CASRPLGDSGREQYF. The J gene is TRBJ2-7, the V gene TRBV11-2, with 10 bases aligning to TRBD2. Germline loops: CDR1 SGHAT, CDR2 FQNNGV. The junction had 12 bases not matched to a gene; V was cut back by 6 bases and J by 7 bases. CDR3 length: 15 amino acids.

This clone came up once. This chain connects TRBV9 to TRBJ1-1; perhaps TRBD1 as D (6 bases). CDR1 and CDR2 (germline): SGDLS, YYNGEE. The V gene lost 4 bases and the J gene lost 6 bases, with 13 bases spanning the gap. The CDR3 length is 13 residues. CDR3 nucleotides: TGTGCCAGCAGCCCGTCGACAGGCGCTGAAGCTTTCTTT. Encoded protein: CASSPSTGAEAFF.

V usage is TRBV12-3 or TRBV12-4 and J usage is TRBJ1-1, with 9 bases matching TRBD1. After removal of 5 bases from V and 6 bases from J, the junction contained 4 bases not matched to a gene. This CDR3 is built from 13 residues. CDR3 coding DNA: TGTGCCAGCAGTCCGACAGGGGGGGCTGAAGCTTTCTTT. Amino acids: CASSPTGGAEAFF.